These T cell receptor beta chains were read from a single sample in a study of blood T cell repertoires in COVID-19. TCRdb's table, derived via immunoSEQ multiplex PCR, lists solely in-frame clones and lacks some. The sample yields some 250,000 clones, less than 90% seen once. The sequencing sample was made of peripheral blood. These receptors originate from a man aged 25-45 years with active or convalescent COVID-19. Both conserved end residues are part of each CDR3. Fields, in order: D gene, J gene, clone size, V gene, CDR3 DNA, CDR3 protein. D genes are given only for firm matches. Rows give clone size only sometimes, using once, few, many, or a class for an expanded clone.

d_call: -
j_call: TRBJ2-7
clone_size: -
v_call: TRBV3-1/TRBV3-2
cdr3_nt: TGTGCCAGCAGCCAAAGGCGGGGGCGCGGGGCCTACGAGCAGTACTTC
cdr3_aa: CASSQRRGRGAYEQYF

d_call: TRBD2
j_call: TRBJ2-5
clone_size: -
v_call: TRBV7-2
cdr3_nt: TGTGCCAGCAGCTTAAGGCTAGCGGAGGGACAAGAGACCCAGTACTTC
cdr3_aa: CASSLRLAEGQETQYF

d_call: -
j_call: TRBJ2-3
clone_size: -
v_call: TRBV11-3
cdr3_nt: TGTGCCAGCAGCACAGGAATTTTAAAGGGGCGCGCAGATACGCAGTATTTT
cdr3_aa: CASSTGILKGRADTQYF

d_call: -
j_call: TRBJ2-3
clone_size: -
v_call: TRBV19
cdr3_nt: TGTGCCAGTAGTAGGGCCTCCACAGATACGCAGTATTTT
cdr3_aa: CASSRASTDTQYF

d_call: TRBD1
j_call: TRBJ2-7
clone_size: -
v_call: TRBV27
cdr3_nt: TGTGCCAGCAGTCTCGGGACAGGCCCTTACGAGCAGTACTTC
cdr3_aa: CASSLGTGPYEQYF

d_call: TRBD1
j_call: TRBJ1-6
clone_size: -
v_call: TRBV5-1
cdr3_nt: TGCGCCAGCAGCTTGGTCGCCGGGACAGGGAATTCACCCCTCCACTTT
cdr3_aa: CASSLVAGTGNSPLHF

d_call: -
j_call: TRBJ1-6
clone_size: once
v_call: TRBV6-2/TRBV6-3
cdr3_nt: TGTGCCAGCAGTTACCCGGTGAGCTCCTATAATTCACCCCTCCACTTT
cdr3_aa: CASSYPVSSYNSPLHF

d_call: -
j_call: TRBJ1-1
clone_size: -
v_call: TRBV5-1
cdr3_nt: TGCGCCAGCAGCGAAGGGGATAACACTGAAGCTTTCTTT
cdr3_aa: CASSEGDNTEAFF

d_call: -
j_call: TRBJ1-4
clone_size: -
v_call: TRBV5-1
cdr3_nt: TGCGCCAGCAGCTTGGCCGGGGTTGGGGAAAAACTGTTTTTT
cdr3_aa: CASSLAGVGEKLFF

d_call: TRBD1
j_call: TRBJ2-3
clone_size: -
v_call: TRBV7-9
cdr3_nt: TGTGCCAGCAGCTTCCGGACAGGGGAGTCGCCTGACACAGATACGCAGTATTTT
cdr3_aa: CASSFRTGESPDTDTQYF

d_call: TRBD2
j_call: TRBJ2-1
clone_size: -
v_call: TRBV3-1/TRBV3-2
cdr3_nt: TGTGCCAGCAGCCTTAGACTAGCGGGGGGGCCCGATGAGCAGTTCTTC
cdr3_aa: CASSLRLAGGPDEQFF

d_call: -
j_call: TRBJ1-6
clone_size: once
v_call: TRBV12-5
cdr3_nt: TGTGCTAGTGGGGGGGGACCGGGTAATTCACCCCTCCACTTT
cdr3_aa: CASGGGPGNSPLHF

d_call: -
j_call: TRBJ2-2
clone_size: -
v_call: TRBV11-2
cdr3_nt: TGTGCCAGCAGCTTTCAGGTGGGGCGAACGAACACCGGGGAGCTGTTTTTT
cdr3_aa: CASSFQVGRTNTGELFF

d_call: -
j_call: TRBJ1-1
clone_size: -
v_call: TRBV7-2
cdr3_nt: TGTGCCAGCAGCGTGCCGGACGTGACAGCAACTCTAACAAACACTGAAGCTTTCTTT
cdr3_aa: CASSVPDVTATLTNTEAFF

d_call: -
j_call: TRBJ1-5
clone_size: -
v_call: TRBV6-6
cdr3_nt: TGTGCCAGCAGTGGTCGGGTTATTGAGCCCCAGCATTTT
cdr3_aa: CASSGRVIEPQHF

d_call: -
j_call: TRBJ2-2
clone_size: few
v_call: TRBV7-9
cdr3_nt: TGTGCCAGCAGCTTACAGGCCACCGGGGAGCTGTTTTTT
cdr3_aa: CASSLQATGELFF

d_call: TRBD1
j_call: TRBJ2-6
clone_size: -
v_call: TRBV18
cdr3_nt: TGTGCCAGCTCACTTCAAACAGGGGGCTTAGTGGCAGGGGCCAACGTCCTGACTTTC
cdr3_aa: CASSLQTGGLVAGANVLTF

d_call: TRBD2
j_call: TRBJ2-5
clone_size: -
v_call: TRBV10-1
cdr3_nt: TGCGCCAGCAGTGAGGTCGCGGGGGGGCAAGAGACCCAGTACTTC
cdr3_aa: CASSEVAGGQETQYF

d_call: TRBD2
j_call: TRBJ2-3
clone_size: -
v_call: TRBV19
cdr3_nt: TGTGCCAGTACTAAAAACTCGGGACTAGCGGGGGAACATACGCAGTATTTT
cdr3_aa: CASTKNSGLAGEHTQYF

d_call: -
j_call: TRBJ1-1
clone_size: -
v_call: TRBV4-1
cdr3_nt: TGCGCCAGCTCCCCGGAGGCGGGAGGGAGCACTGAAGCTTTCTTT
cdr3_aa: CASSPEAGGSTEAFF

d_call: TRBD1
j_call: TRBJ1-4
clone_size: -
v_call: TRBV4-1
cdr3_nt: TGCGCCAGCAGCCAAGAACAGGGGGCTAATGAAAAACTGTTTTTT
cdr3_aa: CASSQEQGANEKLFF

d_call: -
j_call: TRBJ2-5
clone_size: -
v_call: TRBV2
cdr3_nt: TGTGCCAGCAGTGAAAGTCGGGGTCTGCAAGAGACCCAGTACTTC
cdr3_aa: CASSESRGLQETQYF

d_call: TRBD1
j_call: TRBJ2-7
clone_size: few
v_call: TRBV7-9
cdr3_nt: TGTGCCAGCAGCCCCGGGACAGGTATGTGGTCCTACGAGCAGTACTTC
cdr3_aa: CASSPGTGMWSYEQYF

d_call: -
j_call: TRBJ1-3
clone_size: -
v_call: TRBV2
cdr3_nt: TGTGCCAGCAGTGACCCAGTTGGAAACACCATATATTTT
cdr3_aa: CASSDPVGNTIYF

d_call: -
j_call: TRBJ2-7
clone_size: -
v_call: TRBV27
cdr3_nt: TGTGCCAGCAGTTTAGTACCAGGGCCTCCCTACGAGCAGTACTTC
cdr3_aa: CASSLVPGPPYEQYF

d_call: TRBD2
j_call: TRBJ2-5
clone_size: -
v_call: TRBV5-5
cdr3_nt: TGTGCCAGCAGACCAGGAGCGGGGGACCAAGAGACCCAGTACTTC
cdr3_aa: CASRPGAGDQETQYF

d_call: -
j_call: TRBJ1-4
clone_size: few
v_call: TRBV5-4
cdr3_nt: TGTGCCAGCAGCGTGGACGGGAGCCTTAATGAAAAACTGTTTTTT
cdr3_aa: CASSVDGSLNEKLFF

d_call: -
j_call: TRBJ1-2
clone_size: -
v_call: TRBV6-5
cdr3_nt: TGTGACAGCAGTCGACAGCCTAACTATGGCTACACCTTC
cdr3_aa: CDSSRQPNYGYTF

d_call: TRBD1
j_call: TRBJ1-5
clone_size: -
v_call: TRBV2
cdr3_nt: TGTGCCAGCAGTGAAGTCGACGGGACAGGGGAGGCCGGTCAGCCCCAGCATTTT
cdr3_aa: CASSEVDGTGEAGQPQHF

d_call: -
j_call: TRBJ1-5
clone_size: -
v_call: TRBV4-1
cdr3_nt: TGCGCCAGCAGCCAATTTGGGGGGGCTAATCAGCCCCAGCATTTT
cdr3_aa: CASSQFGGANQPQHF

d_call: -
j_call: TRBJ2-1
clone_size: -
v_call: TRBV19
cdr3_nt: TGTGCCAGTAGTCCAGGCCACCCCAATGAGCAGTTCTTC
cdr3_aa: CASSPGHPNEQFF

d_call: -
j_call: TRBJ2-7
clone_size: -
v_call: TRBV7-9
cdr3_nt: TGTGCCAGCAGCCTCCTCGCCCCCAGGGCCGAGCAGTACTTC
cdr3_aa: CASSLLAPRAEQYF

d_call: TRBD2
j_call: TRBJ2-5
clone_size: -
v_call: TRBV6-5
cdr3_nt: TGTGCCAGCACCGCCGCGGGGGTACGGACCCAGTACTTC
cdr3_aa: CASTAAGVRTQYF

d_call: -
j_call: TRBJ2-5
clone_size: -
v_call: TRBV5-1
cdr3_nt: TGCGCCAGCAGCTTGGCCGCGGGGTCCGAGACCCAGTACTTC
cdr3_aa: CASSLAAGSETQYF

d_call: -
j_call: TRBJ2-7
clone_size: -
v_call: TRBV2
cdr3_nt: TGTGCCAGCACCGAGCAGGCTAGCGCGGTCGAGCAGTACTTC
cdr3_aa: CASTEQASAVEQYF